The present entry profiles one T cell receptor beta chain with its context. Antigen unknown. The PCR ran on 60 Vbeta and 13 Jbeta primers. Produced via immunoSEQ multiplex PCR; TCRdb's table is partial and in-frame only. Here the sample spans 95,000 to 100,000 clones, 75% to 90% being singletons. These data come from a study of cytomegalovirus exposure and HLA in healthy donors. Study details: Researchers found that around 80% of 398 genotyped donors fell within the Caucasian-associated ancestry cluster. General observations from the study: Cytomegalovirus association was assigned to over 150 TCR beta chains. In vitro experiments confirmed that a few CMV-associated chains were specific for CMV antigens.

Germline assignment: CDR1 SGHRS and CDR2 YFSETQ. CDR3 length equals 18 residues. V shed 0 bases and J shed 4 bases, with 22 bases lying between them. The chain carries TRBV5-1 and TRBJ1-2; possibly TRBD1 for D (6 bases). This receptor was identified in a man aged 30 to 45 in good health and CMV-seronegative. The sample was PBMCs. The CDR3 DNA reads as TGCGCCAGCAGCTTGGATAGGGACACCGGCACCTTGGTCTATGGCTACACCTTC. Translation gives CASSLDRDTGTLVYGYTF.